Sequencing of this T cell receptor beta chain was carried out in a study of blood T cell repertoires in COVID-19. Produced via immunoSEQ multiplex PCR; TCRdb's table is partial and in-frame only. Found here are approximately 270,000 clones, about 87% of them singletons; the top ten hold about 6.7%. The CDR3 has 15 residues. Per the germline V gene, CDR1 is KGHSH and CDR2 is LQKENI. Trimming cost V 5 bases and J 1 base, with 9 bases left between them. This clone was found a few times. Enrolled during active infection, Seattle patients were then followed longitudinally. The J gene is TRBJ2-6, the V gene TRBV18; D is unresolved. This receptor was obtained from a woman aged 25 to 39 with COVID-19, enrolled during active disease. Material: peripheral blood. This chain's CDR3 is CASSSTTSGANVLTF. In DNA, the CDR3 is TGTGCCAGCTCATCCACGACATCTGGGGCCAACGTCCTGACTTTC.